Sequencing of this T cell receptor beta chain was carried out in a study of CD8 T cells in Susac syndrome (dated by TCRdb to between 2019 and 2020). Broadly, across the study: Repertoire sequencing was used to test whether CD8+ T cell activation and differentiation in Susac syndrome was antigen driven. CD8+ T cell repertoire clonality was compared between 11 to 12 healthy donors, some 14 Susac syndrome patients and 15 or so multiple sclerosis patients. Paper-wide results and their limitations: The number of individuals in the TCR sequencing and HLA analysis was recognized as being relatively small.

The CDR3 has 16 amino acids, counting the end cysteine and phenylalanine. Just the 48-base CDR3 DNA is kept, in frame starting at base 1. CDR1 SNHLY and CDR2 FYNNEI were looked up in the germline V gene. High-throughput TCR beta sequencing profiled peripheral blood CD8+ and CD4+ T cells from healthy donors, Susac syndrome patients and multiple sclerosis patients. The multiple sclerosis controls were treatment-naive patients whose relapsing-remitting disease, either stable or active, fulfilled the revised McDonald criteria. CD8+ TEMRA cells were enriched by FACS, while bulk CD8+ and CD4+ T cells were purified by magnetic negative isolation. Blood was collected in EDTA tubes and processed within 24 hours, with PBMCs isolated through density gradient centrifugation. PBMCs destined for TCR sequencing were cryopreserved in liquid nitrogen and later thawed in a 37 °C water bath. A purity of at least 90% was achieved for sorted or isolated CD4+, CD8+ and CD8+ TEMRA cells.

Worth noting for this clonotype: Its antigen is still unknown. The junction and the germline gene differ at one end; a read error may be behind it.

RNA was extracted using the RNeasy kit, and roughly 0.5 to 1 microgram was reverse transcribed with random hexamers. TCR beta CDR3 regions were amplified with the immunoSEQ multiplex PCR assay covering 54 Vbeta and 13 Jbeta segments. PCR amplification bias was corrected by using a synthetic template baseline for primer optimization and computational correction. The authors' pipeline ran thus. Reads were annotated to V, D and J genes per IMGT and analyzed with immunoSEQ Analyzer, keeping only productive sequences. To calculate clonality, Shannon entropy was normalized by log2 of the number of productive unique sequences and then subtracted from one. For each patient and control, public and private clones were evaluated among the 100 most prevalent clones. Susac-specific clones were defined as absent from healthy and MS cohorts, 1052 published viral clones and other ImmuneACCESS disease sequences. Using fastp at Q25 and MiXCR, TCRdb reprocessed the public reads and kept productive beta chains. CDR3 protein sequences are deduplicated, and each keeps its most common genes and DNA. TCRdb, rather than the study authors, made the V and J calls. The sample profile shows around 280,000 distinct CDR3 sequences; 85% of them were found once. The ten biggest clones cover around 0.12% of the sample.

The specimen sequenced was CD8+ T cells from PBMCs. The sequence came from a human donor with multiple sclerosis. This chain is built from TRBV2 and TRBJ2-2; 11 central bases correspond to TRBD2. The sequence in DNA is TGTGCCAGCAATGAAGTACTAGCGGGAGACACCGGGGAGCTGTTTTTT. Its translation reads: CASNEVLAGDTGELFF.